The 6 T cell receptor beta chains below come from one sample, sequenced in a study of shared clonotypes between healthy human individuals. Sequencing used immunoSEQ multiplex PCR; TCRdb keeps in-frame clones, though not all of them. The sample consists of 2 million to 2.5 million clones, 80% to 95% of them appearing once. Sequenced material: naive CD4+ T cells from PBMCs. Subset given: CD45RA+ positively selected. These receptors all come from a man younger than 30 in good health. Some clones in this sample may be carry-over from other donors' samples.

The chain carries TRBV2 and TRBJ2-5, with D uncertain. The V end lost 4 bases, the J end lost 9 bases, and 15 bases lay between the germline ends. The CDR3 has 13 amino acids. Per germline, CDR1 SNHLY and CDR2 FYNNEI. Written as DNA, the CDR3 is TGTGCCAGCAGTGGGCTGATCCGTTCGTCCCAGTACTTC. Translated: CASSGLIRSSQYF.

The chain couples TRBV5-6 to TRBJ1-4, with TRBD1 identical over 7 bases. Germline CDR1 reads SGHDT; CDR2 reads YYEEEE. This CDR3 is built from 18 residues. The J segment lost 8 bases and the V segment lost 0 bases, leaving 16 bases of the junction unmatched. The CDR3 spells CASSLGAVVRTGGEKLFF. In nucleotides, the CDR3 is TGTGCCAGCAGCTTGGGGGCGGTAGTAAGGACAGGAGGGGAAAAACTGTTTTTT.

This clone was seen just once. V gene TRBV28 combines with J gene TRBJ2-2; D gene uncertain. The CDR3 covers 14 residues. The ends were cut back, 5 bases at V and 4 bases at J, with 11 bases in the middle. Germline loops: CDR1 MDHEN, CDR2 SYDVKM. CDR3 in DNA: TGTGCCAGCAGTCGATTACTTACCACCGGGGAGCTGTTTTTT. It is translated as CASSRLLTTGELFF. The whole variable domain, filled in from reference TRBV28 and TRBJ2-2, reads DVKVTQSSRYLVKRTGEKVFLECVQDMDHENMFWYRQDPGLGLRLIYFSYDVKMKEKGDIPEGYSVSREKKERFSLILESASTNQTSMYLCASSRLLTTGELFFGEGSRLTVL.

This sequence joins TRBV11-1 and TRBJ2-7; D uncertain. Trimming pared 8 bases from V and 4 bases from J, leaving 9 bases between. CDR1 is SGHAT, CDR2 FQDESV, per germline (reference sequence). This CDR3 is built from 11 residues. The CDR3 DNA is TGTGCCAGCGGCGGATTATACGAGCAGTACTTC. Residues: CASGGLYEQYF.

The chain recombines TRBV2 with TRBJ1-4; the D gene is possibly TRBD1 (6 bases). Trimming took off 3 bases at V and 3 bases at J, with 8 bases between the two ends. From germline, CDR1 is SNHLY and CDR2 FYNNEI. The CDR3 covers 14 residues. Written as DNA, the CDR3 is TGTGCCAGCAGTGACCGACAGGCTAATGAAAAACTGTTTTTT. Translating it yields CASSDRQANEKLFF.

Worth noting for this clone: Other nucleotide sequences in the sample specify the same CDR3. As DNA, the CDR3 is TGCGCCAGCAGCTTGGACAGCAGATCTTACGAGCAGTACTTC. The encoded protein is CASSLDSRSYEQYF. V and J are TRBV5-1 and TRBJ2-7; D call uncertain. The V and J ends lost 0 bases and 4 bases respectively, with 11 bases between them. Germline V gene data show CDR1 as SGHRS and CDR2 as YFSETQ. The CDR3 extends over 14 amino acids.